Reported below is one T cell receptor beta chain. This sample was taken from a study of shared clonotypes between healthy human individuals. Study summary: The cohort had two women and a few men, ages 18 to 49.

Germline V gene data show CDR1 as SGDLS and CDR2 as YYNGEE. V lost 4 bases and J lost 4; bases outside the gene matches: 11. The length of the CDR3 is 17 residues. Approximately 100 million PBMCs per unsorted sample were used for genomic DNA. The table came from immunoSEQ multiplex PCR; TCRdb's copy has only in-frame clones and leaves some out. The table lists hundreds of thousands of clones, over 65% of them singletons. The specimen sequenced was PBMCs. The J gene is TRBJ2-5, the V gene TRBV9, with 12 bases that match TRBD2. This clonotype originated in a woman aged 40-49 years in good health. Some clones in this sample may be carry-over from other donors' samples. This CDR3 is CASSPTSGREVGETQYF. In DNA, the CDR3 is TGTGCCAGCAGCCCGACTAGCGGGAGAGAGGTGGGAGAGACCCAGTACTTC.